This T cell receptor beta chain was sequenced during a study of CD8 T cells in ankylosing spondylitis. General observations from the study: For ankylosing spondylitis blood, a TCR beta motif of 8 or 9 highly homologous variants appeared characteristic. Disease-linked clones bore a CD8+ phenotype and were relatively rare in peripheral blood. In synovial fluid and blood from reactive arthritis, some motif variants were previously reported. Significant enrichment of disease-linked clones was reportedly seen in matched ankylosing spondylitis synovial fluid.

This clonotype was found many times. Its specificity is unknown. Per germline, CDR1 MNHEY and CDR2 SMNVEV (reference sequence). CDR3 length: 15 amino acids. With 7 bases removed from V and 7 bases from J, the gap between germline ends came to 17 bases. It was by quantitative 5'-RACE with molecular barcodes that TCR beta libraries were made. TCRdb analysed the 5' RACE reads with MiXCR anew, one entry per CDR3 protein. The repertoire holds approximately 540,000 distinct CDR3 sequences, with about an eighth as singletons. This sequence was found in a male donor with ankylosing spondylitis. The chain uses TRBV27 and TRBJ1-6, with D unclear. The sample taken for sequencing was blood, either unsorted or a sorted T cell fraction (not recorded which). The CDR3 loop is CASNEEFGRNSPLHF. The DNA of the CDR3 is TGTGCCAGCAATGAAGAGTTTGGTCGCAATTCACCCCTCCACTTT.